This TCR beta chain was retrieved from a study of blood T cell repertoires in COVID-19. On the study more broadly: Donors in the United States, Italy and Spain gave samples during acute or convalescent COVID-19. Nucleic acid was either cDNA or gDNA, and it came from T cells, B-cell-depleted T cells, or PBMCs.

Only in-frame clones appear in the TCRdb table, and some are missing; sequencing was by immunoSEQ multiplex PCR. The profile shows approximately 130,000 clones, around 83% of them singletons. The V and J ends lost 1 base and 10 bases respectively, with 8 bases between them. The CDR3 extends over 12 amino acids. Sequencing was performed on peripheral blood. The chain links TRBV12-3 or TRBV12-4 to TRBJ2-1; a possible D gene is TRBD2 (6 bases). The TCR sequence derives from a man aged 80 or over with active or convalescent COVID-19. CDR3 bases: TGTGCCAGCAGTTTAGAAGGGAGGGAGCAGTTCTTC. Protein sequence: CASSLEGREQFF.